This T cell receptor beta chain stems from a study of blood T cell repertoires in COVID-19. The germline CDR1 and CDR2 sequences are SGHTA and FQGNSA. The CDR3 extends over 14 amino acids. V was shortened by 2 bases and J by 6 bases, with 12 bases between the two germline ends. The table came from immunoSEQ multiplex PCR; TCRdb's copy has only in-frame clones and leaves some out. In the table there are 55,000 to 75,000 clones, 65% to 85% of which are singletons. The sequenced material came from peripheral blood. The rearrangement joins TRBV7-2 to TRBJ2-3; D ambiguous. The clonotype comes from a human donor in a cohort sampled during active COVID-19. The CDR3 coding sequence is TGTGCCAGCAGCTTAAGACTCCTCATGGATACGCAGTATTTT. This codes for CASSLRLLMDTQYF.